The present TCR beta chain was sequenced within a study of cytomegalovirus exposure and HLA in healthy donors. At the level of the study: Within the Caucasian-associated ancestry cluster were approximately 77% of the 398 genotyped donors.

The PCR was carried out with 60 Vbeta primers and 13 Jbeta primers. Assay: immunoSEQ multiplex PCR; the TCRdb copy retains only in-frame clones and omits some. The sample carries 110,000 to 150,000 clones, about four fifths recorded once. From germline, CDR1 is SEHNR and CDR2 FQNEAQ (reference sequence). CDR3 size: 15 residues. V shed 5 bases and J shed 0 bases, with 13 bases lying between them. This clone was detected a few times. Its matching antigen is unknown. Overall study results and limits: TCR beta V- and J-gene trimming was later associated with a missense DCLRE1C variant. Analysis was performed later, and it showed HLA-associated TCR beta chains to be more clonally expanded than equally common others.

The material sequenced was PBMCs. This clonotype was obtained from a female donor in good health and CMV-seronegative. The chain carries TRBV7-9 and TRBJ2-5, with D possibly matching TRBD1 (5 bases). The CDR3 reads CASSPEGADQETQYF. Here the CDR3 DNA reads TGTGCCAGCAGCCCCGAAGGGGCGGACCAAGAGACCCAGTACTTC.